This T cell receptor (beta chain) was captured in a study of Graves' ophthalmopathy and Graves' hyperthyroidism. For repertoire sequencing, the TCR beta CDR3 regions were amplified from RNA transcripts. HTBI primers were used in a first-round RT-PCR, which preceded a second-round multiplex PCR. MiXCR, run by TCRdb on the multiplex PCR reads, gives a single entry per CDR3 protein. The sample contains 350,000 to 400,000 distinct CDR3 sequences, 15% to 19% of which appear only once. The sample taken for sequencing was peripheral blood. The TCR was taken from a woman younger than 30 with stable Graves' hyperthyroidism.

The chain's CDR3 is CASSLGISGNLTPLHF. In DNA form, the CDR3 reads TGTGCCAGCAGTTTAGGGATTTCCGGGAATCTGACACCCCTCCACTTT. The chain recombines TRBV12-3 or TRBV12-4 with TRBJ1-6; D is undetermined. The V end lost 1 base, the J end lost 11 bases, and 18 bases lay between the germline ends. This CDR3 is built from 16 residues.